Below are 25 T cell receptor beta chains sequenced from a single sample in a study of a mutant IDH1 vaccine in newly diagnosed glioma. What these receptors recognize is not known. Profiled with immunoSEQ multiplex PCR; TCRdb holds only in-frame clones, not every one. The table has tens of thousands of clones, 75% to 90% seen once. Time point given: week 35, safety follow-up. The content of each vaccine dose was 300 ug of mutant IDH1 20-mer peptide, and topical imiquimod accompanied it. Sequenced here: PBMCs, sampled from a glioma patient whose treatment included an IDH1 peptide vaccine. The receptors here all came from a man aged 40-49 years with glioma.

The V call is TRBV19, the J call TRBJ1-5; TRBD1 matches at 7 bases. V was clipped by 7 bases and J by 5 bases; unmatched bases: 5. CDR3 length equals 13 residues. The germline V gene encodes CDR1 LNHDA and CDR2 SQIVND (reference sequence). This chain's CDR3 is CASTLDRHQPQHF. CDR3 sequence (DNA): TGTGCCAGTACCCTGGACAGGCATCAGCCCCAGCATTTT.

The chain joins TRBV19 to TRBJ1-4, with 10 bases lining up with TRBD1. The CDR3 loop spans 16 amino acids. CDR1 and CDR2 (germline): LNHDA, SQIVND (reference sequence). J lost 8 bases, V lost 6 bases, and 12 bases had no gene match. DNA of the CDR3: TGTGCCAGTAGGGAAGGGGACAGGGGAAGGAAAGAAAAACTGTTTTTT. It codes for CASREGDRGRKEKLFF.

As DNA, the CDR3 is TGTGCCATCAGTGAGTTCAGGGGGACTAGCACAGATACGCAGTATTTT. Translated, it gives CAISEFRGTSTDTQYF. The V and J genes are TRBV10-3 and TRBJ2-3, with a possible D match to TRBD1 (7 bases). CDR1 and CDR2 from the germline V gene are ENHRY and SYGVKD. The CDR3 covers 16 residues. Between the trimmed V and J ends, which lost 1 base and 0 bases, there was a span of 11 bases.

CDR3 DNA sequence: TGTGCCAGCAGCTCGGTGGCCCAAGAGACCCAGTACTTC. Protein product: CASSSVAQETQYF. V is TRBV2 and J is TRBJ2-5; D call uncertain. This CDR3 has 13 amino acids. Germline V gene data show CDR1 as SNHLY and CDR2 as FYNNEI. The V and J ends lost 6 bases and 1 base respectively, with 9 bases between them. Looking up the rest from reference TRBV2 and TRBJ2-5 gives the full variable domain: EPEVTQTPSHQVTQMGQEVILRCVPISNHLYFYWYRQILGQKVEFLVSFYNNEISEKSEIFDDQFSVERPDGSNFTLKIRSTKLEDSAMYFCASSSVAQETQYFGPGTRLLVL.

The V call is TRBV6-1, the J call TRBJ1-6, with TRBD1 matching over 8 bases. Unmatched junction bases numbered 5, after V lost 8 bases and J lost 2 bases. The CDR3 totals 15 residues. CDR1 is MNHNS and CDR2 is SASEGT in the germline V gene. Here the CDR3 DNA reads TGTGCCAGCGGAGCGGACAGGGCCTATAATTCACCCCTCCACTTT. Translating it yields CASGADRAYNSPLHF.

The gene calls are TRBV7-3 and TRBJ2-1; 9 bases agree with TRBD2. Trimming at V came to 3 bases and at J to 0 bases, leaving 9 bases not matched to a gene. The germline V gene has CDR1 SGHTA and CDR2 FQGTGA. The CDR3 length is 18 residues. This CDR3 reads CASSLVDSGGSSYNEQFF. The CDR3 DNA reads as TGTGCCAGCAGCTTGGTAGATAGCGGGGGTAGCTCCTACAATGAGCAGTTCTTC.

V usage is TRBV28 and J usage is TRBJ1-2; D is unclear. Germline CDR1 MDHEN, CDR2 SYDVKM. Trimming removed 6 bases at V and 0 bases at J, with 14 bases between. The CDR3 is 15 amino acids. Here the CDR3 reads CASSPRVRANYGYTF. The CDR3 coding sequence is TGTGCCAGCAGCCCCCGGGTCCGAGCTAACTATGGCTACACCTTC.

In its sample, this clone was seen once. The V and J genes are TRBV19 and TRBJ1-1, with D maybe TRBD1 (6 bases). The V and J ends lost 5 bases and 5 bases respectively, with 12 bases between them. Germline V gene lookup returns CDR1 LNHDA and CDR2 SQIVND (reference sequence). CDR3 length: 13 amino acids. In nucleotides, the CDR3 is TGTGCCAGTAGTCCCCCACAGGGAACTGAAGCTTTCTTT. Translation: CASSPPQGTEAFF.

This clone was detected a few times. The genes are TRBV28 and TRBJ1-1; D perhaps matches TRBD1 (6 bases). Trimming stripped 8 bases from V and 7 bases from J, with 20 bases between. The CDR3 extends over 14 amino acids. Germline-derived CDR1 and CDR2 are MDHEN and SYDVKM. This CDR3 reads CASYRGAAGIEAFF. The CDR3 nucleotides are TGTGCCAGCTACCGGGGGGCCGCAGGTATTGAAGCTTTCTTT.

This chain connects TRBV7-2 to TRBJ1-3; D not certain. V gave up 5 bases and J gave up 2 bases, with 10 bases separating them. The CDR3 extends over 14 amino acids. Germline V gene lookup returns CDR1 SGHTA and CDR2 FQGNSA. The CDR3 DNA reads as TGTGCCAGCAGCCCCGGAGGGACTGGAAACACCATATATTTT. Translation gives CASSPGGTGNTIYF.

This clone was counted a single time. The chain couples TRBV28 to TRBJ2-2; the D gene could be TRBD1 or TRBD2 (5 bases each). This CDR3 has 15 amino acids. Germline lookup yields CDR1 MDHEN and CDR2 SYDVKM. Trimming took off 6 bases at V and 1 base at J, with 12 bases between the two ends. CDR3 DNA: TGTGCCAGCAGCGGGGCAGACTTGAACACCGGGGAGCTGTTTTTT. Protein product: CASSGADLNTGELFF.

The chain is built from TRBV10-3 and TRBJ2-1, with a tentative D call TRBD2 (7 bases). The V and J ends lost 0 bases and 6 bases respectively, with 12 bases between them. The CDR3 is 15 residues long. Per the germline V gene, CDR1 is ENHRY and CDR2 is SYGVKD. The CDR3 sequence: CAISESAGAGNEQFF. Here the CDR3 DNA reads TGTGCCATCAGTGAGTCTGCGGGGGCCGGCAATGAGCAGTTCTTC.

This clone was observed a handful of times. This chain links TRBV5-6 with TRBJ2-1; weak D call: TRBD2 (6 bases). V was clipped by 0 bases and J by 5 bases, with 12 bases between them. The CDR3 has 15 residues. CDR1 and CDR2 from the germline V gene are SGHDT and YYEEEE. CDR3 in amino acids: CASSLETSNNNEQFF. Here the CDR3 DNA reads TGTGCCAGCAGCTTGGAGACTAGTAATAACAATGAGCAGTTCTTC.

The V call is TRBV27, the J call TRBJ2-5, with a possible D match to TRBD2 (5 bases). Trimming pared 6 bases from V and 3 bases from J, leaving 17 bases between. Germline-derived CDR1 and CDR2 are MNHEY and SMNVEV (reference sequence). The CDR3 length is 15 residues. This chain's CDR3 is CASRRTWAGEETQYF. The CDR3 bases are TGTGCCAGCAGACGGACTTGGGCTGGGGAAGAGACCCAGTACTTC.

The J gene is TRBJ2-2, the V gene TRBV7-2; D is possibly TRBD1 or TRBD2 (6 bases each). Germline CDR1 is SGHTA and CDR2 is FQGNSA. V lost 5 bases and J 5 bases, leaving 15 bases between the germline ends. CDR3 size: 15 residues. CDR3 in amino acids: CASSPSRGGTGELFF. The CDR3, as DNA: TGTGCCAGCAGCCCCAGCCGAGGGGGGACCGGGGAGCTGTTTTTT. The full variable domain, completed using reference TRBV7-2 and TRBJ2-2, is GAGVSQSPSNKVTEKGKDVELRCDPISGHTALYWYRQSLGQGLEFLIYFQGNSAPDKSGLPSDRFSAERTGGSVSTLTIQRTQQEDSAVYLCASSPSRGGTGELFFGEGSRLTVL.

The chain carries TRBV19 and TRBJ2-1; D is undetermined. This CDR3 is built from 15 residues. V lost 5 bases, J lost 7 bases, and 18 bases lay in between. The germline V gene encodes CDR1 LNHDA and CDR2 SQIVND (reference sequence). CDR3 DNA sequence: TGTGCCAGTAGTCAGGAGCAGGTCCTGGGGAATGAGCAGTTCTTC. This sequence encodes CASSQEQVLGNEQFF.

The chain employs TRBV27 and TRBJ1-2, with TRBD1 as a possible D gene (6 bases). The CDR3 has 15 amino acids. V gave up 1 base and J gave up 8 bases, with 17 bases separating them. The germline V gene encodes CDR1 MNHEY and CDR2 SMNVEV (reference sequence). The CDR3 coding sequence is TGTGCCAGCAGTTTATGGGGTCTGGGGGGCGAAGGCTACACCTTC. It is translated as CASSLWGLGGEGYTF.

The chain joins TRBV19 to TRBJ2-1; 10 bases are a match to TRBD2. CDR1 is LNHDA and CDR2 is SQIVND in the germline V gene (reference sequence). The CDR3 is made up of 19 amino acids. Unmatched junction bases numbered 14, after V lost 2 bases and J lost 4 bases. The DNA for the CDR3 is TGTGCCAGTAGTATACCCCGGACTAGCGGTACTTCTGGGTACAATGAGCAGTTCTTC. Its translation is CASSIPRTSGTSGYNEQFF. Looking up the rest from reference TRBV19 and TRBJ2-1 gives the full variable domain: DGGITQSPKYLFRKEGQNVTLSCEQNLNHDAMYWYRQDPGQGLRLIYYSQIVNDFQKGDIAEGYSVSREKKESFPLTVTSAQKNPTAFYLCASSIPRTSGTSGYNEQFFGPGTRLTVL.

The chain uses TRBV9 and TRBJ2-4; the match to TRBD2 covers 9 bases. CDR3 length equals 13 residues. CDR1 is SGDLS and CDR2 is YYNGEE in the germline V gene. After removal of 0 bases from V and 12 bases from J, the junction contained 4 bases not matched to a gene. For the CDR3, the DNA is TGTGCCAGCAGCGTAGCTCAACTAGCGGGTCAGTACTTC. It yields the protein CASSVAQLAGQYF.

The gene calls are TRBV7-7 and TRBJ2-2; a weak D match, TRBD1 (5 bases). Trimming removed 4 bases at V and 3 bases at J, with 18 bases between. There are 17 residues in the CDR3. Germline values: CDR1 SSHAT, CDR2 FNYEAQ (reference sequence). The CDR3 nucleotides are TGTGCCAGCAGCTCCTACCTGGTGGGGCCGGACACCGGGGAGCTGTTTTTT. It encodes CASSSYLVGPDTGELFF.

The table lists this clone with a few counts. The V and J genes are TRBV6-4 and TRBJ2-3, with D possibly being TRBD2 (6 bases). Germline CDR1 reads MRHNA; CDR2 reads SNTAGT. The CDR3 consists of 15 residues. Trimming pared 4 bases from V and 0 bases from J, leaving 11 bases between. This CDR3 is CASSASSGSTDTQYF. Here the CDR3 DNA reads TGTGCCAGCAGTGCGAGTAGCGGTAGCACAGATACGCAGTATTTT.

The chain joins TRBV4-1 to TRBJ1-5, with unresolved D. The CDR3 covers 18 residues. V was clipped by 0 bases and J by 0 bases, with 15 bases between them. Germline V CDR1 and CDR2: MGHRA, YSYEKL. CDR3 protein: CASSQDLESRVSNQPQHF. CDR3 nucleotide sequence: TGCGCCAGCAGCCAAGATCTGGAGTCAAGGGTTAGCAATCAGCCCCAGCATTTT.

The V gene is TRBV18, the J gene TRBJ1-3, with D unclear. This CDR3 has 17 residues. Germline loops: CDR1 KGHSH, CDR2 LQKENI. Trimming removed 3 bases from V and 0 bases from J, with 15 bases in between. CDR3 loop: CASSPAPVGASGNTIYF. The DNA for the CDR3 is TGTGCCAGCTCACCTGCTCCCGTCGGTGCCTCTGGAAACACCATATATTTT.

The V call is TRBV28, the J call TRBJ1-5; the D is unclear. The V gene lost 4 bases and the J gene lost 3 bases, with 13 bases spanning the gap. The CDR3 length is 15 residues. Germline CDR1 and CDR2: MDHEN and SYDVKM. The CDR3 region is CASSSDRTYNQPQHF. CDR3 DNA sequence: TGTGCCAGCAGTTCTGACCGGACCTACAATCAGCCCCAGCATTTT.

The chain links TRBV10-3 to TRBJ1-5; D is unresolved. Between the trimmed V and J ends, which lost 2 bases and 1 base, there was a span of 12 bases. Germline V lookup: CDR1 ENHRY, CDR2 SYGVKD. This CDR3 has 16 amino acids. CDR3 region: CAISEARGGSNQPQHF. CDR3 nucleotides: TGTGCCATCAGTGAGGCACGGGGTGGAAGCAATCAGCCCCAGCATTTT.